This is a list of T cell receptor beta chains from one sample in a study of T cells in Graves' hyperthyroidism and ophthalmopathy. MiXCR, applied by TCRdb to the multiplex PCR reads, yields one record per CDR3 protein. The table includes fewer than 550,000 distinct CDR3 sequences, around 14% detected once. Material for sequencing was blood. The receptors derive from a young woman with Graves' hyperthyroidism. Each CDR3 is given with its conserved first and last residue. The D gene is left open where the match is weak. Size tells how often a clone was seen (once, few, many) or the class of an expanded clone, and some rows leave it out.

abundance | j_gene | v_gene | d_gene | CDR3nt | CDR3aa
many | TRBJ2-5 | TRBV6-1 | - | TGTGCCAGCAGTCACGGTCGGGGTGACGAGACCCAGTACTTC | CASSHGRGDETQYF
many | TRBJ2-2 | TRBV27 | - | TGTGCCAGCAGTGCGGGACCGGGTACCGGGGAGCTGTTTTTT | CASSAGPGTGELFF
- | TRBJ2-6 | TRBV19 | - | - | CASTSGISGANVLTF
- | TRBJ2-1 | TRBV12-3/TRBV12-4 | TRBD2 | TGTGCCAGCAGCCAAAGGGGACTAGCGGCCGACAATGAGCAGTTCTTC | CASSQRGLAADNEQFF
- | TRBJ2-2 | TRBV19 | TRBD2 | TGTGCCAGTATCCCGGGAGGGAACACCGGGGAGCTGTTTTTT | CASIPGGNTGELFF
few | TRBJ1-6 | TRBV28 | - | TGTGCCAGCAGCTACGGGATGCGGTCACCCCTCCACTTT | CASSYGMRSPLHF
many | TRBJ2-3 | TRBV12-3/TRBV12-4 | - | TGTGCCAGCAGTTTAGAGCTGGGAACAAGCACAGATACGCAGTATTTT | CASSLELGTSTDTQYF
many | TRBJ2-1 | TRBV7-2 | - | TGTGCCAGCAGCCCCGGGACGGCCTCCTACATTGAGCAGTTCTTC | CASSPGTASYIEQFF
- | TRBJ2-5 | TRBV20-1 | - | TGCAGTGCTAGCGGGCCTCTGCAAGAGACCCAGTACTTC | CSASGPLQETQYF
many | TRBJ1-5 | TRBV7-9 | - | TGTGCCAGCAGCTTAGGGGGGACGGTCAATCAGCCCCAGCATTTT | CASSLGGTVNQPQHF
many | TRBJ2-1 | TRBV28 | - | TGTGCCAGCGCTCCCCGAGACAATGAGCAGTTCTTC | CASAPRDNEQFF
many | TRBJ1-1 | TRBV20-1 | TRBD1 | TGCAGTGCTAGTCCCGCGACAGGGTCTCACACTGAAGCTTTCTTT | CSASPATGSHTEAFF